The 14 T cell receptor beta chains below come from one sample, sequenced in a study of CD8+ T cells in alopecia areata. The sample's treatment: oral pan-JAK inhibitor, 5-10 mg twice daily. Investigators isolated RNA and reverse transcribed it into cDNA to act as the sequencing template. Produced via immunoSEQ multiplex PCR; TCRdb's table is partial and in-frame only. The sample lists some 200,000 clones; roughly three fifths were seen once. Source: CD4+ T cells sorted from blood, taken at week 4, from a patient treated with tofacitinib. The receptor source for this set is a human donor with alopecia areata.

This clone was detected only a few times. This sequence joins TRBV2 and TRBJ2-2; no clear D gene. Trimming took off 10 bases at V and 3 bases at J, with 12 bases between the two ends. Germline CDR1 SNHLY, CDR2 FYNNEI. The CDR3 spans 13 residues. Here the CDR3 DNA reads TGTGCCAACGGAATGTCCTACACCGGGGAGCTGTTTTTT. Encoded protein: CANGMSYTGELFF.

The chain uses TRBV2 and TRBJ1-1; D remains ambiguous. This CDR3 region has 10 residues. Germline loops: CDR1 SNHLY, CDR2 FYNNEI. The V and J ends lost 7 bases and 8 bases respectively, with 8 bases between them. This CDR3 reads CASMRNEAFF. CDR3 bases: TGTGCCAGCATGAGAAACGAAGCTTTCTTT. The full variable domain, its missing parts supplied by reference TRBV2 and TRBJ1-1, is EPEVTQTPSHQVTQMGQEVILRCVPISNHLYFYWYRQILGQKVEFLVSFYNNEISEKSEIFDDQFSVERPDGSNFTLKIRSTKLEDSAMYFCASMRNEAFFGQGTRLTVV.

This chain connects TRBV30 to TRBJ2-1; the D gene is possibly TRBD1 (6 bases). The ends were cut back, 3 bases at V and 7 bases at J, with 10 bases in the middle. Germline lookup yields CDR1 GTSNPN and CDR2 SVGIG (reference sequence). This CDR3 contains 12 residues. CDR3 sequence (DNA): TGTGCCTGGAGCGGACAGTTAAATGAGCAGTTCTTC. Translation gives CAWSGQLNEQFF. Using reference TRBV30 and TRBJ2-1 for the parts outside the CDR3, the full variable domain is SQTIHQWPATLVQPVGSPLSLECTVEGTSNPNLYWYRQAAGRGLQLLFYSVGIGQISSEVPQNLSASRPQDRQFILSSKKLLLSDSGFYLCAWSGQLNEQFFGPGTRLTVL.

The sample holds a few counts of this clone. This chain links TRBV30 with TRBJ1-1, with a possible D match to TRBD1 (5 bases). V was shortened by 5 bases and J by 5 bases, with 15 bases between the two germline ends. This CDR3 contains 13 residues. Per germline, CDR1 GTSNPN and CDR2 SVGIG (reference sequence). The DNA for the CDR3 is TGTGCCTGGTCCCCGGGGCCGAGGACTGAAGCTTTCTTT. Its protein product is CAWSPGPRTEAFF.

The chain couples TRBV29-1 to TRBJ1-4; 9 positions agree with TRBD1. V gave up 6 bases and J gave up 7 bases; unmatched junction bases: 12. Germline CDR1 is SQVTM and CDR2 is ANQGSEA. The CDR3 length is 15 residues. The chain's CDR3 is CSVDRGQGLGEKLFF. In nucleotides, the CDR3 is TGCAGCGTGGATCGGGGACAGGGTCTGGGTGAAAAACTGTTTTTT.

The chain uses TRBV19 and TRBJ2-7, with D possibly being TRBD2 (7 bases). The germline V gene has CDR1 LNHDA and CDR2 SQIVND (reference sequence). The CDR3 consists of 16 residues. V lost 6 bases, J lost 0 bases, and 18 bases lay in between. The CDR3 loop reads CASSVSRGATSYEQYF. In nucleotides, the CDR3 is TGTGCCAGTAGCGTGAGCCGGGGGGCCACCTCCTACGAGCAGTACTTC.

V usage is TRBV27 and J usage is TRBJ2-7; 7 bases map to TRBD1. V trimming: 7 bases; J trimming: 1 base; junction bases outside the gene matches: 10. Germline V gene sequence: CDR1 MNHEY, CDR2 SMNVEV (reference sequence). The CDR3 contains 15 residues. This CDR3 is CASTQRMGQSYEQYF. CDR3 nucleotide sequence: TGTGCCAGCACCCAAAGGATGGGACAGTCCTACGAGCAGTACTTC.

The V and J genes are TRBV5-1 and TRBJ1-2, with D possibly matching TRBD1 (5 bases). Trimming shortened V by 0 bases and J by 2 bases, and 14 bases separated the two germline ends. The CDR3 loop spans 16 amino acids. CDR1 is SGHRS, CDR2 YFSETQ, per germline. The CDR3 spells CASSLALRQGNYGYTF. Here the CDR3 DNA reads TGCGCCAGCAGCTTGGCCCTACGGCAGGGCAACTATGGCTACACCTTC.

Concerning this clone itself: Likely a read error: the CDR3 ends without its conserved phenylalanine or tryptophan. No DNA is shown, since the ends of the CDR3 on it are uncertain; the CDR3 is the one TCRdb lists. The chain uses TRBV9 and TRBJ1-4. CDR1 is SGDLS and CDR2 is YYNGEE in the germline V gene. The CDR3 is 10 amino acids long, termini counted. The CDR3 protein is CASSVEEVGN.

V and J are TRBV9 and TRBJ2-5; 12 nucleotides agree with TRBD2. V lost 6 bases, J lost 5 bases, and 8 bases stayed unmatched. Germline CDR1 and CDR2: SGDLS and YYNGEE. The CDR3 is made up of 15 amino acids. The CDR3 nucleotides read TGTGCCAGCAACCCTAGCGGGGGGGCTGGGGAGACCCAGTACTTC. Its translation: CASNPSGGAGETQYF.

The chain recombines TRBV5-1 with TRBJ1-1, with D perhaps matching TRBD1 (5 bases). Trimming shortened V by 0 bases and J by 3 bases, and 9 bases separated the two germline ends. Germline V gene lookup returns CDR1 SGHRS and CDR2 YFSETQ. This CDR3 contains 14 residues. As DNA, the CDR3 is TGCGCCAGCAGCTTGGACGGGGCGCACACTGAAGCTTTCTTT. This encodes CASSLDGAHTEAFF.

This clone was observed a handful of times. The V call is TRBV30, the J call TRBJ1-5; perhaps TRBD1 as D (6 bases). Trimming shortened V by 3 bases and J by 0 bases, and 9 bases separated the two germline ends. This CDR3 has 14 residues. Germline V gene data show CDR1 as GTSNPN and CDR2 as SVGIG (reference sequence). The CDR3 reads CAWSGTYSNQPQHF. The CDR3 bases are TGTGCCTGGAGCGGGACATATAGCAATCAGCCCCAGCATTTT.

The gene calls are TRBV2 and TRBJ1-1; 10 nucleotides match TRBD1. This CDR3 has 14 residues. V lost 3 bases, J lost 8 bases, and 6 bases stayed unmatched. The germline V gene encodes CDR1 SNHLY and CDR2 FYNNEI. In DNA form, the CDR3 reads TGTGCCAGCAGTGATAGGACAGGGGGAGGGGAAGCTTTCTTT. This gives the protein CASSDRTGGGEAFF. The full variable domain, in which reference TRBV2 and TRBJ1-1 provide the parts outside the CDR3, is EPEVTQTPSHQVTQMGQEVILRCVPISNHLYFYWYRQILGQKVEFLVSFYNNEISEKSEIFDDQFSVERPDGSNFTLKIRSTKLEDSAMYFCASSDRTGGGEAFFGQGTRLTVV.

V usage is TRBV7-9 and J usage is TRBJ2-3, with unresolved D. Trimming shortened V by 2 bases and J by 7 bases, and 13 bases separated the two germline ends. From germline, CDR1 is SEHNR and CDR2 FQNEAQ (reference sequence). The CDR3 sequence is 14 residues long. CDR3 DNA sequence: TGTGCCAGCAGCTTACTTCTGCCCGCAAATACGCAGTATTTT. Translation: CASSLLLPANTQYF.